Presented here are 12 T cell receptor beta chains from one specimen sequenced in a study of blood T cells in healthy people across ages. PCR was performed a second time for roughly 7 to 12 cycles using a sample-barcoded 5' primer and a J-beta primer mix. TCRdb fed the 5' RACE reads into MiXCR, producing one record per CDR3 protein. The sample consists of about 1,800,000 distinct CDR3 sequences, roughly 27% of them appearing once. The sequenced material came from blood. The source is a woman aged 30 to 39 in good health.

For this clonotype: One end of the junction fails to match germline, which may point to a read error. CDR3 sequence: CTSSLLGSGTSLYRIQYF. CDR3 bases: TGCACCAGCAGCTTGTTAGGGTCCGGAACTAGCCTTTATCGCATTCAGTACTTC. The genes are TRBV5-1 and TRBJ2-4; D is possibly TRBD2 (6 bases). This CDR3 is 18 amino acids long. Per germline, CDR1 SGHRS and CDR2 YFSETQ.

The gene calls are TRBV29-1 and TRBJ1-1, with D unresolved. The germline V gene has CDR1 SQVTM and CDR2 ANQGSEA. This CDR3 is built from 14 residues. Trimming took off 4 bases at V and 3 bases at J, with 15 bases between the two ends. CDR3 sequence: CSVVVRGMDTEAFF. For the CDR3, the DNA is TGCAGCGTTGTTGTGCGGGGTATGGACACTGAAGCTTTCTTT.

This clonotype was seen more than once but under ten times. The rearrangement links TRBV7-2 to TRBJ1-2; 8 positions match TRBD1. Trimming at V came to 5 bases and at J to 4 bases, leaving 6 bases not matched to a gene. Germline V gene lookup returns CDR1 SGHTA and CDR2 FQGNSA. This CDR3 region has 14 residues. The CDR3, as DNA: TGTGCCAGCAGCGAGGACAGGGTGGCCTATGGCTACACCTTC. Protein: CASSEDRVAYGYTF.

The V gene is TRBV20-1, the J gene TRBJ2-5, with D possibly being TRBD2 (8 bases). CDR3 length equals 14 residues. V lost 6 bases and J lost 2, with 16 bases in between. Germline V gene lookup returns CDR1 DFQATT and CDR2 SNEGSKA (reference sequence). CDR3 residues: CSAPGGGQQETQYF. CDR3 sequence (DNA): TGCAGTGCCCCGGGGGGGGGACAGCAAGAGACCCAGTACTTC.

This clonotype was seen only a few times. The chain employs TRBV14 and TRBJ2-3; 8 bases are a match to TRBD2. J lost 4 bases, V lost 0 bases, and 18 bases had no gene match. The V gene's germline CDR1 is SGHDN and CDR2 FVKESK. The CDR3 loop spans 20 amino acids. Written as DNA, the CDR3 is TGTGCCAGCAGCCAAGATTTTCCGGGGGGGCATGTCGCATCCCCAGATACGCAGTATTTT. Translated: CASSQDFPGGHVASPDTQYF.

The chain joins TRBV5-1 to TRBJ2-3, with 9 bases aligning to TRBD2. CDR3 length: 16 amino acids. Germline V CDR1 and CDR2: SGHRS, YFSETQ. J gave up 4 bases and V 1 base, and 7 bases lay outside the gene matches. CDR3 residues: CASSLMASGTADTQYF. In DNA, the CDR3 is TGCGCCAGCAGCTTGATGGCTAGCGGGACCGCAGATACGCAGTATTTT.

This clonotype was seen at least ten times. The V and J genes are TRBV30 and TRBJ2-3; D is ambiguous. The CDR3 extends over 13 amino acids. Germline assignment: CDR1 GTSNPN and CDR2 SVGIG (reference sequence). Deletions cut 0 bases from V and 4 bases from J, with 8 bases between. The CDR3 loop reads CAWSVRLADTQYF. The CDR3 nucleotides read TGTGCCTGGAGTGTACGTCTAGCAGATACGCAGTATTTT.

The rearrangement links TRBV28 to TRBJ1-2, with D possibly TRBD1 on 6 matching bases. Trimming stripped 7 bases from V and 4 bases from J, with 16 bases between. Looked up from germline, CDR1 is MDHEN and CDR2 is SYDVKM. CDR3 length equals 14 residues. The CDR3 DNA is TGTGCCAGCACCCCCACCGCGGACAGCTATGGCTACACCTTC. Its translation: CASTPTADSYGYTF.

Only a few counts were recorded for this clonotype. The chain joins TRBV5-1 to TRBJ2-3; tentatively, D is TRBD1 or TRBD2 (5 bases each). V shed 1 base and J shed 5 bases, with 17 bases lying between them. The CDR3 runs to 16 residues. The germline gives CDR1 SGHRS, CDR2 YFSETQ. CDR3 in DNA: TGCGCCAGCAGCTTGTGGGACCTCCCGCGAGTAGATACGCAGTATTTT. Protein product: CASSLWDLPRVDTQYF.

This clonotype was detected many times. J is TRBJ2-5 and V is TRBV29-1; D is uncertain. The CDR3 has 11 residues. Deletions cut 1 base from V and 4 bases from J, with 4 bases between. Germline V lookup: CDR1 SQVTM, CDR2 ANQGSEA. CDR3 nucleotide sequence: TGCAGCGTTGAAGGGTTAGAGACCCAGTACTTC. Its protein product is CSVEGLETQYF. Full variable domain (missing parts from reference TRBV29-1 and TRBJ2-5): SAVISQKPSRDICQRGTSLTIQCQVDSQVTMMFWYRQQPGQSLTLIATANQGSEATYESGFVIDKFPISRPNLTFSTLTVSNMSPEDSSIYLCSVEGLETQYFGPGTRLLVL.

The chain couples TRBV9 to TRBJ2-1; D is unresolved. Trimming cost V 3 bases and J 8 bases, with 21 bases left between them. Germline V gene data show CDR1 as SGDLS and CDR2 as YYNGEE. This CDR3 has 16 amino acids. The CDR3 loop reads CASSESGVPTGDEQFF. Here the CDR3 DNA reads TGTGCCAGCAGCGAAAGTGGGGTGCCCACTGGGGATGAGCAGTTCTTC.

CDR3: CASSRPRGSGRVGELFF. The CDR3 DNA is TGTGCCAGCAGCCGACCCCGGGGTAGCGGGAGAGTCGGGGAGCTGTTTTTT. J is TRBJ2-2 and V is TRBV3-1; TRBD2 aligns across 9 bases. V lost 4 bases and J lost 7; bases outside the gene matches: 13. CDR1 and CDR2 (germline): LGHDT, YNNKEL (reference sequence). The CDR3 consists of 17 residues.